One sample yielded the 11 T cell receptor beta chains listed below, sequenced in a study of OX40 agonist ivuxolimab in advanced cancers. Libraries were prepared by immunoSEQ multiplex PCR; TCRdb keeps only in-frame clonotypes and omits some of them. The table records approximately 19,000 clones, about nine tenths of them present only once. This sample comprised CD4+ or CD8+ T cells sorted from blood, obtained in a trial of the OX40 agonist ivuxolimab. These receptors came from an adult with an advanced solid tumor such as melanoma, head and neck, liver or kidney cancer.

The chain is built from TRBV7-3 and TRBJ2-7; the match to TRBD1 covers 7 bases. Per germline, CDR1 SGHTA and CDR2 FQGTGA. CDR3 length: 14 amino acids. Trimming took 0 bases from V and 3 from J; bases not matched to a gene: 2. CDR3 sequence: CASSLTGGGYEQYF. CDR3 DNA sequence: TGTGCCAGCAGCTTAACAGGGGGCGGCTACGAGCAGTACTTC. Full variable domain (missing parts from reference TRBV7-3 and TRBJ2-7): GAGVSQTPSNKVTEKGKYVELRCDPISGHTALYWYRQSLGQGPEFLIYFQGTGAADDSGLPNDRFFAVRPEGSVSTLKIQRTERGDSAVYLCASSLTGGGYEQYFGPGTRLTVT.

CDR3 amino acids: CASSLGAGLAGFRTSTDTQYF. In nucleotides, the CDR3 is TGTGCCAGCAGTTTAGGAGCGGGACTAGCGGGATTCCGGACTAGCACAGATACGCAGTATTTT. J is TRBJ2-3 and V is TRBV28; 13 positions match TRBD2. CDR3 length: 21 amino acids. Germline V gives CDR1 MDHEN, CDR2 SYDVKM. The J segment lost 0 bases and the V segment lost 2 bases, leaving 14 bases of the junction unmatched.

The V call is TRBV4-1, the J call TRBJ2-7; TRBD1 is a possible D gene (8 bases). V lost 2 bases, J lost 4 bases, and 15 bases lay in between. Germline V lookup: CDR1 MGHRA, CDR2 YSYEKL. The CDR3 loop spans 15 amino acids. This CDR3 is CASSQRTGGDYEQYF. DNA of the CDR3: TGCGCCAGCAGCCAACGCACAGGGGGGGATTACGAGCAGTACTTC.

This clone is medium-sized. CDR3 coding DNA: TGTGCCAGCAGCTACTTCACTTCCTACGAGCAGTACTTC. Translation gives CASSYFTSYEQYF. The chain couples TRBV7-8 to TRBJ2-7; D gene ambiguous. Germline-derived CDR1 and CDR2 are SGHVS and FQNEAQ. V was cut by 4 bases and J by 1 base, with 8 bases left in between. This CDR3 comprises 13 residues. The entire variable domain, with the rest obtained from reference TRBV7-8 and TRBJ2-7, is as follows: GAGVSQSPRYKVAKRGQDVALRCDPISGHVSLFWYQQALGQGPEFLTYFQNEAQLDKSGLPSDRFFAERPEGSVSTLKIQRTQQEDSAVYLCASSYFTSYEQYFGPGTRLTVT.

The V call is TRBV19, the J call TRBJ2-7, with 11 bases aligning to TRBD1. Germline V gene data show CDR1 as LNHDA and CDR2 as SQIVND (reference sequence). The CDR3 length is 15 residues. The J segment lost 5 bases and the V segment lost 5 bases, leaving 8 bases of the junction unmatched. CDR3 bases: TGTGCCAGTAGTCCGATGGACAGGGGGCCGGACGAGCAGTACTTC. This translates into CASSPMDRGPDEQYF.

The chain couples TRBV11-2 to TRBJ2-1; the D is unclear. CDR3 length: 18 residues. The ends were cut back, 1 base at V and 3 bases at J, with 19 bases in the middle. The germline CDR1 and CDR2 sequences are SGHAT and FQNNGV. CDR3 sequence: CASSLGQIQRLYYNEQFF. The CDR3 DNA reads TGTGCCAGCAGCTTAGGGCAGATTCAGCGATTATACTACAATGAGCAGTTCTTC.

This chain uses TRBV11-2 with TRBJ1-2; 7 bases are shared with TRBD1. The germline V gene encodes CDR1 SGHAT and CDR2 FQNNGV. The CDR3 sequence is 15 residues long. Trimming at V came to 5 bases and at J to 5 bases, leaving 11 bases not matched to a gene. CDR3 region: CASSGGSQGSYGYTF. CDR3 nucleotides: TGTGCCAGCAGCGGGGGCTCACAGGGGAGTTATGGCTACACCTTC.

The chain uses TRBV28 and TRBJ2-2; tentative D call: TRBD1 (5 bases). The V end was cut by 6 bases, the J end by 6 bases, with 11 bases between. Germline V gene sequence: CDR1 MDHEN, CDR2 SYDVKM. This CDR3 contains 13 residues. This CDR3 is CASRYQGAGELFF. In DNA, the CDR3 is TGTGCCAGCAGATATCAGGGTGCCGGGGAGCTGTTTTTT.

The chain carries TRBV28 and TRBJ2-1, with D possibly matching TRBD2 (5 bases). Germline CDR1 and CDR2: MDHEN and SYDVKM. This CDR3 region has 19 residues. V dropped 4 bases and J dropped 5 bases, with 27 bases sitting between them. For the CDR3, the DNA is TGTGCCAGCAGTTCGACCCTCGGGCTCGGGGTAGCGCCAAACAATGAGCAGTTCTTC. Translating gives CASSSTLGLGVAPNNEQFF.

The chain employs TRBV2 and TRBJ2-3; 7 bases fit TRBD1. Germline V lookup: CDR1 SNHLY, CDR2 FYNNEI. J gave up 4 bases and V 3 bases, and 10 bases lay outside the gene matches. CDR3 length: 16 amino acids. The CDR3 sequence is CASSDLDRFVADTQYF. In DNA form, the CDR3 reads TGTGCCAGCAGTGATTTGGACAGGTTTGTTGCAGATACGCAGTATTTT.

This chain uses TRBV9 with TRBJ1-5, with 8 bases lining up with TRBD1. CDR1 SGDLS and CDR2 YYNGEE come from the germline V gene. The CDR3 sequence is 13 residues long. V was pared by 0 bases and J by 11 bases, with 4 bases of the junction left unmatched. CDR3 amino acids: CASSVDGQGSQHF. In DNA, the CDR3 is TGTGCCAGCAGCGTAGACGGACAGGGCTCCCAGCATTTT.